This T cell receptor (beta chain) was obtained from a study of beta chain features in type 1 diabetes. Study at large: No age, gender or cell yield differences were seen between patients and healthy donors. Whole-study results and caveats: In patients and controls equally, PCR might favor templates that are shorter. Moderate yet significant TCRB CDR3 shortening was seen in Type 1 diabetes patients in all four CD4+ subsets. When VDJ junctions were examined, type 1 diabetes patients showed fewer insertions and more deletions.

This clone was detected a few times. Antigen unknown. TCRB transcripts that were expressed got sequenced, as all of the isolated RNA had been reverse transcribed. Sequencing was performed with immunoSEQ multiplex PCR; in TCRdb, only in-frame clones are kept and a portion is missing. The sample lists 600,000 to 700,000 clones, around an eighth occurring once. The CDR3 sequence is 14 residues long. CDR1 LNHDA and CDR2 SQIVND come from the germline V gene (reference sequence). V was pared by 7 bases and J by 6 bases, with 17 bases between. Markers CD45RO/CCR7/CD25/CD127/CD95/CD27 served to sort CD4+ naive, central memory, regulatory and stem cell-like memory cells.

Sequencing was performed on naive CD4+ T cells from blood. The receptor was isolated from a man between 18 and 35 years old with type 1 diabetes. J is TRBJ2-3 and V is TRBV19, with no clear D. The CDR3 coding sequence is TGTGCCAGTACGGGCCTAGAAAGACTGGATACGCAGTATTTT. Translating it yields CASTGLERLDTQYF.